This T cell receptor (beta chain) was identified in a study of cytomegalovirus exposure and HLA in healthy donors. Whole-study context: Samples from HLA-typed donors yielded about 85 million unique TCRs in an early data release. Overall study results and limits: The study listed about 150 cytomegalovirus-associated TCR beta chains. Later analysis identified several of the most significant clusters that appeared linked to common viral pathogens.

The donors, nominally healthy at sampling, likely had unrecorded immune exposures. With 60 Vbeta and 13 Jbeta primers, the PCR was carried out. Generated by immunoSEQ multiplex PCR, the TCRdb table keeps only in-frame clones and is missing some. The sample carries 210,000 or so clones, around 83% recorded once. The CDR3 sequence is 13 residues long. Germline V gene sequence: CDR1 MNHNS, CDR2 SASEGT. V was clipped by 6 bases and J by 7 bases, with 13 bases between them. This clone has only a few counts. What it binds is not known. The gene calls are TRBV6-1 and TRBJ2-1; TRBD1 is a possible D gene (5 bases). This clonotype originated in a girl aged 10-17 years in good health and CMV-seronegative. Material for sequencing was PBMCs. This chain's CDR3 is CASRTQGVNEQFF. Here the CDR3 DNA reads TGTGCCAGCAGGACACAAGGGGTGAATGAGCAGTTCTTC.